What follows are 11 T cell receptor beta chains derived from one specimen sequenced in a study of blood T cell repertoires in COVID-19. The method was immunoSEQ multiplex PCR; TCRdb's version includes in-frame clones alone and lacks a portion of them. The table has roughly 99,000 clones, 60% to 85% seen once. Sequences were obtained from peripheral blood. The receptors stem from a woman of 80 years or more with active or convalescent COVID-19.

This clone is a singleton in its sample. This chain links TRBV11-2 with TRBJ2-7; D is possibly TRBD2 (7 bases). The CDR3 covers 16 residues. Germline CDR1 SGHAT, CDR2 FQNNGV. Trimming stripped 1 base from V and 1 base from J, with 14 bases between. The CDR3 region has the DNA TGTGCCAGCAGCTTAGGGTGGGGGGGCGAGTCCTACGAGCAGTACTTC. Protein sequence: CASSLGWGGESYEQYF.

A few counts support this clone. The chain employs TRBV5-1 and TRBJ1-1, with TRBD1 identical over 8 bases. The CDR3 runs 13 residues. With V trimmed by 0 bases and J by 6 bases, 1 base remained unmatched. Germline CDR1 and CDR2: SGHRS and YFSETQ. This chain's CDR3 is CASSLGTGPEAFF. CDR3 in DNA: TGCGCCAGCAGCTTGGGGACAGGGCCTGAAGCTTTCTTT.

This CDR3 reads CASSLGQGAGNTIYF. The CDR3 nucleotides are TGTGCCAGCAGCTTGGGACAGGGAGCTGGAAACACCATATATTTT. The chain is built from TRBV5-6 and TRBJ1-3, with TRBD1 identical over 7 bases. This CDR3 has 15 residues. Germline lookup yields CDR1 SGHDT and CDR2 YYEEEE. Losses at the gene ends were 0 bases for V and 2 bases for J; bases not matched to a gene: 2.

This clone was seen a handful of times. The chain combines TRBV2 with TRBJ1-5; 11 positions match TRBD1. V shed 6 bases and J 7 bases; nucleotides not matched to a gene: 5. Looked up from germline, CDR1 is SNHLY and CDR2 is FYNNEI. The CDR3 is 14 amino acids. The CDR3, as DNA: TGTGCCAGCAGCCAGGGACAGGGGGAGCAGCCCCAGCATTTT. Translating gives CASSQGQGEQPQHF. Full variable domain (outside the CDR3, taken from reference TRBV2 and TRBJ1-5): EPEVTQTPSHQVTQMGQEVILRCVPISNHLYFYWYRQILGQKVEFLVSFYNNEISEKSEIFDDQFSVERPDGSNFTLKIRSTKLEDSAMYFCASSQGQGEQPQHFGDGTRLSIL.

The J gene is TRBJ1-4, the V gene TRBV6-8; D not resolved. The germline V gene has CDR1 MNHGY and CDR2 SAAAGT. Trimming took off 7 bases at V and 6 bases at J, with 24 bases between the two ends. The CDR3 runs to 17 residues. The CDR3 DNA follows: TGTGCCAGCACCCAGAGGGAGGGCGGGGTATACGATGAAAAACTGTTTTTT. Its protein product is CASTQREGGVYDEKLFF.

J is TRBJ2-2 and V is TRBV4-2; 10 bases line up with TRBD1. The CDR3 is made up of 16 amino acids. The V and J ends lost 1 base and 5 bases, in that order; junction bases with no gene match: 4. From germline, CDR1 is LGHNA and CDR2 YNFKEQ. CDR3 sequence: CASSQAGTGVTGELFF. CDR3 coding DNA: TGTGCCAGCAGCCAAGCCGGGACAGGGGTGACCGGGGAGCTGTTTTTT.

CDR3 loop: CASKTPRTAYGYTF. DNA of the CDR3: TGTGCCAGCAAAACCCCTCGGACAGCTTATGGCTACACCTTC. V and J are TRBV28 and TRBJ1-2, with a possible D match to TRBD1 (6 bases). Trimming removed 7 bases from V and 5 bases from J, with 17 bases in between. Germline loops: CDR1 MDHEN, CDR2 SYDVKM. The CDR3 sequence is 14 residues long.

This clone was detected only once. The chain has TRBV4-2 and TRBJ2-6; 10 bases agree with TRBD2. The V and J ends lost 4 bases and 4 bases, in that order; junction bases with no gene match: 10. The CDR3 totals 18 residues. CDR1 is LGHNA, CDR2 YNFKEQ, per germline. The CDR3 DNA sequence: TGTGCCAGCAGCCCGGGGCTAGCGGGAGTGGGAGGGGCCAACGTCCTGACTTTC. As protein: CASSPGLAGVGGANVLTF.

There are a few counts of this clone. The chain uses TRBV18 and TRBJ2-5; possible D gene TRBD2, 6 bases. V was trimmed by 3 bases and J by 5 bases, leaving 19 bases between them. CDR3 length: 16 residues. Per the germline V gene, CDR1 is KGHSH and CDR2 is LQKENI. CDR3 in DNA: TGTGCCAGCTCACCTTACGCGGGATACGGCGCGGAGACCCAGTACTTC. Protein: CASSPYAGYGAETQYF.

The chain combines TRBV4-3 with TRBJ1-3; 7 nucleotides match TRBD1. Germline CDR1 LGHNA, CDR2 YSLEER. V lost 2 bases and J lost 0; bases outside the gene matches: 1. The CDR3 is 15 amino acids. CDR3 bases: TGCGCCAGCAGCCAATCAGGGGGCTCTGGAAACACCATATATTTT. It translates to CASSQSGGSGNTIYF.

This clone was counted between two and nine times. The chain is built from TRBV2 and TRBJ1-4, with D possibly TRBD1 on 6 matching bases. The CDR3 length is 14 residues. CDR1 is SNHLY, CDR2 FYNNEI, per germline. V was shortened by 4 bases and J by 8 bases, with 14 bases between the two germline ends. CDR3 coding DNA: TGTGCCAGCAGTGCCGGGGGGCCCAACGAAAAACTGTTTTTT. Translating it yields CASSAGGPNEKLFF.